A single sample is the source of the 8 T cell receptor beta chains below, sequenced in a study of T cell responses to AZD1222 COVID-19 vaccine. Repertoires were generated with immunoSEQ multiplex PCR, while TCRdb's copy carries only in-frame clones and drops some. The table includes about 20,000 clones, roughly 80% detected once. This material consisted of peripheral blood, taken 28 days after the second AZD1222 dose. These receptors were collected from an adult who received the AZD1222 COVID-19 vaccine.

The genes are TRBV7-7 and TRBJ2-7; 10 bases line up with TRBD2. Germline V gene data show CDR1 as SSHAT and CDR2 as FNYEAQ (reference sequence). This CDR3 has 16 amino acids. V trimming: 5 bases; J trimming: 5 bases; junction bases outside the gene matches: 12. The CDR3: CASSRGRAGGLDEQYF. Here the CDR3 DNA reads TGTGCCAGCAGCCGAGGGAGAGCGGGAGGGCTCGACGAGCAGTACTTC.

The chain combines TRBV7-2 with TRBJ2-7, with D perhaps given as TRBD1 or TRBD2 (5 bases each). CDR1 and CDR2 from the germline V gene are SGHTA and FQGNSA. V lost 3 bases to trimming and J lost 0 bases, with 15 bases between them. The CDR3 is made up of 16 amino acids. DNA for the CDR3: TGTGCCAGCAGCTTGGGGACCGGCGGGCGCTCCTACGAGCAGTACTTC. Amino acid sequence: CASSLGTGGRSYEQYF.

The V and J genes are TRBV6-5 and TRBJ1-6, with D possibly TRBD1 on 5 matching bases. V lost 5 bases and J lost 6, with 14 bases in between. This CDR3 has 15 residues. Germline V gene sequence: CDR1 MNHEY, CDR2 SVGAGI. The CDR3 coding sequence is TGTGCCAGCAGTAAGAGGGTGCAGGGTAATTCACCCCTCCACTTT. This sequence encodes CASSKRVQGNSPLHF.

V and J are TRBV19 and TRBJ1-1; D is unresolved. CDR3 size: 15 residues. V shed 4 bases and J shed 1 base, with 13 bases lying between them. Germline CDR1 and CDR2: LNHDA and SQIVND (reference sequence). The CDR3 bases are TGTGCCAGTAGTAATGACTTAAGGCGGAACACTGAAGCTTTCTTT. Protein: CASSNDLRRNTEAFF. The full variable domain, with the rest looked up from reference TRBV19 and TRBJ1-1, is DGGITQSPKYLFRKEGQNVTLSCEQNLNHDAMYWYRQDPGQGLRLIYYSQIVNDFQKGDIAEGYSVSREKKESFPLTVTSAQKNPTAFYLCASSNDLRRNTEAFFGQGTRLTVV.

In its sample, this clone was seen a few times. The V gene is TRBV5-1, the J gene TRBJ2-1; the match to TRBD2 covers 9 bases. CDR1 SGHRS and CDR2 YFSETQ come from the germline V gene. V was clipped by 0 bases and J by 4 bases; unmatched bases: 8. This CDR3 spans 17 amino acids. Written as DNA, the CDR3 is TGCGCCAGCAGCTTGGCGGCCGGGACTAGCAATTACAATGAGCAGTTCTTC. This sequence encodes CASSLAAGTSNYNEQFF.

This clone occurred a few times. The rearrangement uses TRBV4-1 and TRBJ1-1, with D possibly TRBD1 on 6 matching bases. The V and J ends lost 0 bases and 5 bases respectively, with 10 bases between them. The germline gives CDR1 MGHRA, CDR2 YSYEKL. The CDR3 has 14 residues. CDR3 amino acids: CASSQESGETEAFF. CDR3 sequence (DNA): TGCGCCAGCAGCCAAGAATCAGGGGAGACTGAAGCTTTCTTT.

The chain employs TRBV13 and TRBJ2-2; D is uncertain. Germline V gene data show CDR1 as PRHDT and CDR2 as FYEKMQ (reference sequence). The CDR3 runs 15 residues. Trimming took off 3 bases at V and 3 bases at J, with 11 bases between the two ends. The CDR3 protein is CASSFPDGDTGELFF. The CDR3 DNA reads as TGTGCCAGCAGCTTTCCGGACGGTGACACCGGGGAGCTGTTTTTT. Full variable domain (remainder filled in from reference TRBV13 and TRBJ2-2): AAGVIQSPRHLIKEKRETATLKCYPIPRHDTVYWYQQGPGQDPQFLISFYEKMQSDKGSIPDRFSAQQFSDYHSELNMSSLELGDSALYFCASSFPDGDTGELFFGEGSRLTVL.

This clone was recorded only once. The genes are TRBV7-8 and TRBJ2-3; 8 bases map to TRBD2. Germline V gives CDR1 SGHVS, CDR2 FQNEAQ. V was clipped by 2 bases and J by 3 bases; unmatched bases: 10. The CDR3 covers 17 residues. CDR3 sequence reads: CASSLTRGGRRTDTQYF. CDR3 nucleotide sequence: TGTGCCAGCAGCTTAACTAGGGGCGGGAGGCGAACAGATACGCAGTATTTT.